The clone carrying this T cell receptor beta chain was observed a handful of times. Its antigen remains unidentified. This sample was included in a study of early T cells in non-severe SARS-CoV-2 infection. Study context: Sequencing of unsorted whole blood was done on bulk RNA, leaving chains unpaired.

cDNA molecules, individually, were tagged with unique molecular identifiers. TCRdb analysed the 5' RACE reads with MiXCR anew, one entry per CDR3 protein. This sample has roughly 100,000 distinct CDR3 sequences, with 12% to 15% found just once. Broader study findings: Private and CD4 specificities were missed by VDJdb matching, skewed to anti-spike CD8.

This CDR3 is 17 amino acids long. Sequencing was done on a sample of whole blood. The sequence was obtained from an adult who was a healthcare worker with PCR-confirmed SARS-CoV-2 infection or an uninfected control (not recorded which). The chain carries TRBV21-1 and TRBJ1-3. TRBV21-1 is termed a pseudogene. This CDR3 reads CASSKERGGEMVNTIYF. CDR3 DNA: TGTGCCAGCAGCAAAGAACGAGGCGGAGAAATGGTAAACACCATATATTTT.